This section outlines one T cell receptor (beta chain) sequence together with its context. Its target is unknown. A junction end diverges from the germline sequence, so it may reflect a read error. Germline loops: CDR1 SGHVS, CDR2 FQNEAQ. The CDR3 consists of 16 residues. This sample was taken from a study of T-cell reconstitution after alpha-beta-depleted transplantation in children. The study's findings and limits: The main origin of T-cell counts and diversity one year after transplant was newly produced T cells. High day-60 TCRbeta diversity in some patients came from surviving recipient T cells and thymic progenitors. Reports say that about two months after transplant, the alpha-beta T cells came out of several hundred graft clones that had expanded.

TCRbeta library preparation incorporated unique molecular identifiers. TCRdb passed the PCR reads through MiXCR, listing each CDR3 protein once. The table has under 850,000 distinct CDR3 sequences, over 10% seen once. Sample: PBMCs, taken before TCRalphabeta/CD19-depleted stem cell transplant. This sequence originates from a girl aged 2 to 9 with congenital amegakaryocytic thrombocytopenia, due to receive a stem cell transplant. This sequence joins TRBV7-8 and TRBJ2-1, with 10 bases matching TRBD2. The CDR3 region is CAGSPTIAGGYNEQFF. Written as DNA, the CDR3 is TGTGCCGGCAGCCCAACGATAGCGGGAGGATACAATGAGCAGTTCTTC.